This T cell receptor beta chain was captured by sequencing in a study of identifying expanded T cells in peripheral blood. Findings of the study overall: Clone count variance between roughly 2-week samples rose with total template count.

Note on this clone: Its antigen is unknown.

Using immunoSEQ multiplex PCR, the repertoire was profiled, and TCRdb retains in-frame clones only, with some absent. Here the sample spans approximately 80,000 clones, approximately 84% being singletons. Material for sequencing was blood. The origin of this receptor is a person aged 18-69 years in good health.

CDR3 DNA sequence: TGTGCCAGCAGCTTAGAGGAGTCCTACGAGCAGTACTTC. Amino acids: CASSLEESYEQYF. V and J are TRBV11-1 and TRBJ2-7; D ambiguous. The CDR3 is made up of 13 amino acids. The germline V gene encodes CDR1 SGHAT and CDR2 FQDESV (reference sequence). Trimming cost V 1 base and J 1 base, with 5 bases left between them.